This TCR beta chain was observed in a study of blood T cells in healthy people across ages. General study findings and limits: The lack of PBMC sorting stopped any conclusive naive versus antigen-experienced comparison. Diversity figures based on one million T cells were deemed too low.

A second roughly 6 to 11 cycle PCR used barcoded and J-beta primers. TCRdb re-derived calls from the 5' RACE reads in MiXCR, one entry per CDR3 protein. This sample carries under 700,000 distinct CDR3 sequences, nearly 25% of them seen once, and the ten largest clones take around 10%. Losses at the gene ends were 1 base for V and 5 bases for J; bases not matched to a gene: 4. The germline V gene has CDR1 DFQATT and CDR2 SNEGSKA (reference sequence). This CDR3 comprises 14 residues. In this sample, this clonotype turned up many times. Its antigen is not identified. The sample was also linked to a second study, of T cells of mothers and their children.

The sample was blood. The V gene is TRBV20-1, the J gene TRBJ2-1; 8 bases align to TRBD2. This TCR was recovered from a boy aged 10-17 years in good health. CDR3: CSARGQRGNNEQFF. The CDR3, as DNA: TGCAGTGCTAGAGGCCAGCGGGGGAACAATGAGCAGTTCTTC.